The 20 T cell receptor beta chains below come from one sample, sequenced in a study of T cells in Graves' hyperthyroidism and ophthalmopathy. Authors of the study amplified TCR beta CDR3 regions from RNA transcripts. TCR CDR3 regions were first amplified by RT-PCR with HTBI primers. TCRdb re-called the multiplex PCR reads with MiXCR, one entry per CDR3 protein. The sample includes a few hundred thousand distinct CDR3 sequences, approximately 18% seen only once; the top ten take around 15%. The sequenced material came from blood. Receptor source: a woman between 40 and 50 years old with Graves' ophthalmopathy.

This clonotype has more than one count but fewer than ten. The CDR3 end shows no conserved phenylalanine or tryptophan, and so a read error is likely. In nucleotides, the CDR3 is TGTGCCAGTAAGACTAGCGGGGACACCGGGGAGCTGTTTTCT. Protein: CASKTSGDTGELFS. The V call is TRBV19, the J call TRBJ2-2; 11 bases match TRBD2. After removal of 7 bases from V and 3 bases from J, the junction contained 1 base not matched to a gene. The CDR3 loop spans 14 amino acids. Germline loops: CDR1 LNHDA, CDR2 SQIVND (reference sequence).

This clonotype appeared once. The chain employs TRBV6-1 and TRBJ1-1, with D hard to call. The CDR3 has 12 amino acids. V was shortened by 5 bases and J by 8 bases, with 12 bases between the two germline ends. Germline-derived CDR1 and CDR2 are MNHNS and SASEGT. This chain's CDR3 is CASSPIRQEAFF. In DNA, the CDR3 is TGTGCCAGCAGTCCAATTCGTCAGGAAGCTTTCTTT.

This clonotype was seen at least ten times. V gene TRBV6-5 combines with J gene TRBJ2-7; D possibly uses TRBD1 or TRBD2 (5 bases each). The CDR3 length is 14 residues. CDR1 and CDR2 from the germline V gene are MNHEY and SVGAGI. Trimming took off 0 bases at V and 4 bases at J, with 10 bases between the two ends. The CDR3 region has the DNA TGTGCCAGCAGTTACTCGTCCTGGGGGTACGAGCAGTACTTC. It yields the protein CASSYSSWGYEQYF.

In its sample, this clonotype was seen many times. The chain recombines TRBV19 with TRBJ2-5; D is ambiguous. V gave up 5 bases and J gave up 5 bases, with 15 bases separating them. Germline V gene data show CDR1 as LNHDA and CDR2 as SQIVND (reference sequence). This CDR3 spans 14 amino acids. CDR3 DNA sequence: TGTGCCAGTAGTTTGAACACAGACCTGGAGACCCAGTACTTC. Amino acids: CASSLNTDLETQYF. Full variable domain (missing parts from reference TRBV19 and TRBJ2-5): DGGITQSPKYLFRKEGQNVTLSCEQNLNHDAMYWYRQDPGQGLRLIYYSQIVNDFQKGDIAEGYSVSREKKESFPLTVTSAQKNPTAFYLCASSLNTDLETQYFGPGTRLLVL.

In its sample, this clonotype was seen many times. J is TRBJ1-1 and V is TRBV30; 7 positions match TRBD1. Trimming cost V 2 bases and J 0 bases; bases outside gene matches: 3. The germline V gene has CDR1 GTSNPN and CDR2 SVGIG (reference sequence). The CDR3 has 14 amino acids. This chain's CDR3 is CAWSQGGMNTEAFF. Written as DNA, the CDR3 is TGTGCCTGGAGTCAGGGGGGGATGAACACTGAAGCTTTCTTT.

Ten or more counts support this clonotype. J is TRBJ1-6 and V is TRBV30; D is perhaps TRBD1 (6 bases). Germline assignment: CDR1 GTSNPN and CDR2 SVGIG (reference sequence). This CDR3 comprises 14 residues. Trimming pared 5 bases from V and 5 bases from J, leaving 13 bases between. The CDR3 bases are TGTGCCTGGCACGGACAGTCCAATAATTCACCCCTCCACTTT. Translating it yields CAWHGQSNNSPLHF.

The rearrangement links TRBV20-1 to TRBJ1-5; 9 bases line up with TRBD1. V lost 6 bases to trimming and J lost 6 bases; unmatched junction nucleotides: 18. The CDR3 has 17 residues. The germline V gene encodes CDR1 DFQATT and CDR2 SNEGSKA (reference sequence). Written as DNA, the CDR3 is TGCAGTGCGTTAGGGAGCGGGACAGGGACGTTCGGTCAGCCCCAGCATTTT. It yields the protein CSALGSGTGTFGQPQHF.

This rearrangement joins TRBV10-3 to TRBJ1-1, with D unresolved. Trimming stripped 1 base from V and 6 bases from J, with 9 bases between. The CDR3 has 13 amino acids. Germline-derived CDR1 and CDR2 are ENHRY and SYGVKD. The CDR3 sequence: CAISEWGNAEAFF. The CDR3 bases are TGTGCCATCAGTGAGTGGGGTAACGCTGAAGCTTTCTTT.

The chain employs TRBV12-3 or TRBV12-4 and TRBJ1-2; TRBD1 is a possible D gene (6 bases). Trimming took off 2 bases at V and 5 bases at J, with 12 bases between the two ends. The CDR3 totals 14 residues. The CDR3 is CASSLSGTRYGYTF. The CDR3 nucleotides are TGTGCCAGCAGTTTATCCGGGACAAGATATGGCTACACCTTC.

This clonotype was detected many times. The chain combines TRBV30 with TRBJ1-1; 9 bases fit TRBD1. The CDR3 extends over 13 amino acids. CDR1 GTSNPN and CDR2 SVGIG come from the germline V gene (reference sequence). V lost 2 bases to trimming and J lost 6 bases; unmatched junction nucleotides: 4. The CDR3 region is CAWSRQGVPEAFF. DNA of the CDR3: TGTGCCTGGAGTCGACAGGGGGTCCCTGAAGCTTTCTTT. The full variable domain, its missing parts supplied by reference TRBV30 and TRBJ1-1, is SQTIHQWPATLVQPVGSPLSLECTVEGTSNPNLYWYRQAAGRGLQLLFYSVGIGQISSEVPQNLSASRPQDRQFILSSKKLLLSDSGFYLCAWSRQGVPEAFFGQGTRLTVV.

This clonotype was counted at least ten times. CDR3 residues: CASRMRTVAYEQYF. The CDR3 DNA follows: TGTGCCAGCAGAATGCGGACAGTAGCCTACGAGCAGTACTTC. The chain links TRBV6-2 or TRBV6-3 to TRBJ2-7, with D tentatively TRBD1 (6 bases). CDR1 and CDR2 (germline): MNHEY, SVGEGT. This CDR3 comprises 14 residues. V dropped 6 bases and J dropped 2 bases, with 14 bases sitting between them.

This clonotype was counted ten times or more. The chain recombines TRBV5-5 with TRBJ1-2; D possibly corresponds to TRBD1 (5 bases). Trimming pared 4 bases from V and 8 bases from J, leaving 15 bases between. Germline assignment: CDR1 SGHKS and CDR2 YYEKEE (reference sequence). This CDR3 comprises 13 residues. Here the CDR3 reads CASSLGTGVGYTF. For the CDR3, the DNA is TGTGCCAGCAGCCTAGGAACAGGCGTAGGCTACACCTTC.

This chain uses TRBV11-1 with TRBJ2-2; TRBD2 is a possible D gene (6 bases). Per germline, CDR1 SGHAT and CDR2 FQDESV (reference sequence). CDR3 length: 16 residues. Trimming left V 4 bases short and J 6 bases short, with 18 bases between. The CDR3 region has the DNA TGTGCCAGCAGCTCCTATCGCGGGGTGGGGCCCGGGGAGCTGTTTTTT. As protein: CASSSYRGVGPGELFF.

This clonotype showed up just once. A much larger clone lies a single base off, so this may be a read error. J is TRBJ2-2 and V is TRBV11-1; 14 bases align to TRBD2. CDR1 is SGHAT, CDR2 FQDESV, per germline (reference sequence). CDR3 size: 17 residues. With V trimmed by 4 bases and J by 5 bases, 6 bases remained unmatched. CDR3 residues: CASSYGLAGGRTGELFF. CDR3 in DNA: TGTGCCAGCAGCTACGGACTAGCGGGAGGTCGGACCGGGGAGCTGTTTTTT.

This clonotype occurred many times. The chain combines TRBV27 with TRBJ1-1; D call uncertain. Germline loops: CDR1 MNHEY, CDR2 SMNVEV (reference sequence). The V gene lost 2 bases and the J gene lost 1 base, with 5 bases spanning the gap. The CDR3 spans 13 residues. The DNA of the CDR3 is TGTGCCAGCAGTTTAATGCGGAACACTGAAGCTTTCTTT. It specifies CASSLMRNTEAFF.

The V and J genes are TRBV30 and TRBJ2-5; D unclear. Deletions cut 4 bases from V and 1 base from J, with 7 bases between. CDR3 size: 12 residues. Germline CDR1 is GTSNPN and CDR2 is SVGIG (reference sequence). CDR3 coding DNA: TGTGCCTGGACTAACACCCAAGAGACCCAGTACTTC. Translated, it gives CAWTNTQETQYF.

There are many counts of this clonotype. V gene TRBV12-5 combines with J gene TRBJ1-5; possible D gene TRBD1, 5 bases. The CDR3 consists of 14 residues. The V end was cut by 1 base, the J end by 1 base, with 5 bases between. CDR1 is LGHNT and CDR2 is FRNRAP in the germline V gene. The CDR3 reads CASGLGGSNQPQHF. The CDR3 DNA sequence: TGTGCTAGTGGTTTGGGGGGGAGCAATCAGCCCCAGCATTTT.

This clonotype was seen ten or more times. The chain employs TRBV27 and TRBJ2-7; the D gene is possibly TRBD2 (5 bases). Trimming took off 8 bases at V and 3 bases at J, with 14 bases between the two ends. The length of the CDR3 is 13 residues. Germline V gene lookup returns CDR1 MNHEY and CDR2 SMNVEV (reference sequence). CDR3 bases: TGTGCCAGCGCCTCCGGGATACACTACGAGCAGTACTTC. Translating gives CASASGIHYEQYF.

This clonotype showed up just a few times. The junction shows a germline mismatch at one end, possibly a read error. The genes are TRBV3-1 and TRBJ1-1, with 9 bases matching TRBD1. The CDR3 is 13 residues long. Germline assignment: CDR1 LGHDT and CDR2 YNNKEL (reference sequence). The CDR3 DNA sequence: TGTGCCTGCAGCGCGTACAGGGGGCGCGAAGCTTTCTTT. The encoded protein is CACSAYRGREAFF.

In its sample, this clonotype was seen a few times. One end of the junction is discordant with germline, which a read error may explain. The CDR3 DNA follows: TGTGCCCGCAGTGAGACGCCGGACAAACTGTTTTTT. Its translation: CARSETPDKLFF. V and J are TRBV6-1 and TRBJ1-4; D gene ambiguous. The CDR3 loop spans 12 amino acids. The germline CDR1 and CDR2 sequences are MNHNS and SASEGT.